This is a list of T cell receptor beta chains from one sample in a study of siplizumab effects on memory and regulatory T cells. Clones were read by immunoSEQ multiplex PCR, and TCRdb kept only the in-frame ones, dropping some. The table lists about 110,000 clones, around 92% of them singletons. The sample consisted of Tregs sorted from blood. These TCRs come from a human donor in good health. The CDR3 runs from the conserved cysteine through the conserved F or W.

v_gene,j_gene,CDR3aa
TRBV5-1,TRBJ1-2,CASSPQGALGYTF
TRBV5-4,TRBJ1-2,CASSFWTGIYGYTF
TRBV14,TRBJ2-1,CASSQALAGTNEQFF
TRBV5-5,TRBJ1-1,CASSRVGGSTEAFF
TRBV5-1,TRBJ1-2,CASSLAPGGVGYTF
TRBV7-8,TRBJ2-7,CASSFLGGYEQYF
TRBV5-1,TRBJ2-7,CASSLVGGYEQYF
TRBV5-1,TRBJ1-1,CASSLGASLNTEAFF
TRBV27,TRBJ2-7,CASGRIAEASYEQYF
TRBV10-3,TRBJ2-2,CAISVKGTFANTGELFF
TRBV15,TRBJ2-1,CATRTTGPHEQFF
TRBV2,TRBJ2-3,CASSEGSASFGTDTQYF
TRBV5-6,TRBJ2-7,CASRFQTEEYF
TRBV5-1,TRBJ2-7,CASSASGSISYEQYF
TRBV5-1,TRBJ1-6,CASSRTAHNSPLHF
TRBV6-5,TRBJ1-1,CASSSGTGGNTEAFF
TRBV19,TRBJ2-7,CASSDSYEQYF
TRBV6-1,TRBJ1-5,CASSEAGQYNQPQHF
TRBV5-4,TRBJ2-1,CASRFGASGRIGYNEQFF
TRBV19,TRBJ2-2,CASSIWRQGGTGELFF
TRBV19,TRBJ1-5,CASSIVRSSNQPQHF
TRBV6-5,TRBJ2-3,CASSYSRGGTQYF
TRBV6-6,TRBJ2-5,CASSYGHFQETQYF
TRBV6-5,TRBJ1-1,CASRPTGRNTEAFF
TRBV7-9,TRBJ2-1,CASSSPGLAGGPNEQFF
TRBV28,TRBJ2-2,CASSLGSDRGELFF
TRBV27,TRBJ1-1,CASSLKGNTEAFF
TRBV13,TRBJ1-2,CASSPTGTYGYTF
TRBV7-2,TRBJ1-1,CASSLIVGMNTEAFF
TRBV10-3,TRBJ1-2,CATNSGTVDGYTF
TRBV29-1,TRBJ2-3,CSGKGAGSGSTDTQYF
TRBV5-1,TRBJ1-1,CASSSGQVGTEAFF
TRBV6-1,TRBJ2-7,CASSWVYEQYF
TRBV18,TRBJ1-1,CASSLSQNTEAFF
TRBV11-2,TRBJ2-6,CASSPGTVIFSGANVLTF
TRBV6-1,TRBJ1-2,CASRGTPPNYGYTF
TRBV5-1,TRBJ2-2,CASSPQGANTGELFF
TRBV18,TRBJ1-6,CASSPGQGYSPLHF
TRBV9,TRBJ1-2,CASSPSRGYNYGYTF
TRBV7-9,TRBJ2-7,CASSAPGQGIYEQYF
TRBV18,TRBJ2-7,CASSLLTGTDEQYF
TRBV7-3,TRBJ2-3,CASSTYTDTQYF
TRBV7-3,TRBJ2-7,CASSLIRGHEQYF
TRBV18,TRBJ2-1,CASSPGQYNEQFF
TRBV10-3,TRBJ1-5,CASTYDSNQPQHF
TRBV5-4,TRBJ1-1,CASSLESRVGGRAFF
TRBV15,TRBJ2-7,CATSTGLAGGEQYF
TRBV6-1,TRBJ1-3,CASSEAQGRQNTIYF
TRBV4-1,TRBJ2-1,CASSRLAGVSSYNEQFF
TRBV11-2,TRBJ2-5,CASSSRLETQYF
TRBV11-2,TRBJ2-7,CASSLGSEGYEQYF
TRBV19,TRBJ1-1,CASSRGTLGPEAFF